The source of this TCR beta chain is a study of T cell changes during pregnancy in multiple sclerosis. CDR3 length: 14 residues. Trimming shortened V by 1 base and J by 8 bases, and 10 bases separated the two germline ends. Germline V lookup: CDR1 SGHNT, CDR2 YYREEE (reference sequence). This table comes from immunoSEQ multiplex PCR, and its TCRdb copy is limited to in-frame clones, with some not included. The table shows about 42,000 clones, with around nine tenths occurring only once. The starting material was CD4+ T cells from peripheral blood mononuclear cells, obtained after pregnancy. This clonotype originated in a female donor with multiple sclerosis, enrolled in a pregnancy study. The rearrangement links TRBV5-4 to TRBJ1-6; TRBD1 might be the D (6 bases). The CDR3 loop is CASSLQGLDSPLHF. The CDR3 nucleotides read TGTGCCAGCAGCTTGCAGGGGTTGGATTCACCCCTCCACTTT.